This T cell receptor beta chain was identified in a study of Graves' ophthalmopathy and Graves' hyperthyroidism. With V trimmed by 4 bases and J by 6 bases, 11 bases remained unmatched. The CDR3 has 15 residues. Germline V CDR1 and CDR2: SGHTA, FQGTGA. Ten or more counts support this clonotype. Scientists amplified the TCR beta CDR3 regions from RNA transcripts. Scientists carried out first-round RT-PCR using HTBI primers and then a second-round multiplex PCR. MiXCR, run by TCRdb on the multiplex PCR reads, gives a single entry per CDR3 protein. The sample gives fewer than 400,000 distinct CDR3 sequences, around 16% of which show up once; approximately 1.4% is in the top ten.

Sequenced material: peripheral blood. The receptor comes from a young woman with Graves' ophthalmopathy. The chain is built from TRBV7-3 and TRBJ2-7, with TRBD1 matching 8 bases. The CDR3 is CASSSRQGTLSEQYF. The DNA for the CDR3 is TGTGCCAGCAGCTCCAGACAGGGGACCCTCTCCGAGCAGTACTTC.